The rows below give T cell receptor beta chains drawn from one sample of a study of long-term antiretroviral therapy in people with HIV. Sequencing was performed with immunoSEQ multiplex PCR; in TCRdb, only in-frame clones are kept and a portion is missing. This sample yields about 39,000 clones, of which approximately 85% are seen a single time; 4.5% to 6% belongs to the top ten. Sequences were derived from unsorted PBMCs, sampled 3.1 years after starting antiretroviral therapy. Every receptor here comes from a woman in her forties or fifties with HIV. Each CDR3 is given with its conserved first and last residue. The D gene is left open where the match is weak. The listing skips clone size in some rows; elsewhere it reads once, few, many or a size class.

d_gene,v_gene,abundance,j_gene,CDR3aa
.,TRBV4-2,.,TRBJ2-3,CASSQEEADTDTQYF
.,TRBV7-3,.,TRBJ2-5,CASSLNRGTQYF
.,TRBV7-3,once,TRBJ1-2,CASSLNRTAANYGYTF
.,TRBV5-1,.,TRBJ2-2,CASSLSAGFTGELFF
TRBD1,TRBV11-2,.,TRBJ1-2,CASSLDSTGANYGYTF
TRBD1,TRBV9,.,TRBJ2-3,CASSVGTGGVDTQYF
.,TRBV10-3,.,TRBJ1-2,CAIDQGQLYGYTF
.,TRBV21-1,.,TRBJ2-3,CASSKDQEADTDTQYF
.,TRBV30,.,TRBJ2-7,CAWINGYEQYF
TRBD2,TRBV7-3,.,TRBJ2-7,CASSLRSLAGWEQYF
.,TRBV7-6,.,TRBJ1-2,CASSLAGGSNYGYTF
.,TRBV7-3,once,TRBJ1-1,CASSLRRNTEAFF
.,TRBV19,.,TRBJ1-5,CASAGPHSGNQPQHF
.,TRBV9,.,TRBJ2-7,CASSVGSDISYEQYF
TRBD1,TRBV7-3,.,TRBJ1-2,CASSLRARDRVLGGYTF
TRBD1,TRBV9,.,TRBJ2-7,CASSDRDSTYEQYF
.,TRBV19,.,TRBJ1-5,CATSGTGNQPQHF
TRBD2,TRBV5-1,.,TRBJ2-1,CASSSGLASYNEQFF
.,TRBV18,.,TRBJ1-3,CASSPSWGLVSGNTIYF
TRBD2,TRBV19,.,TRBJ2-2,CASTVGGGASGTGELFF
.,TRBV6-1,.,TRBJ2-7,CASSDWIRQTQGEQYF
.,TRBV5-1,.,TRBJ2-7,CASSLPAGDPYEQYF
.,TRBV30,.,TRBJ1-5,CAWSINTQSPGNQPQHF
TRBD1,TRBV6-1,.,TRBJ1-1,CASRGQGYTEAFF
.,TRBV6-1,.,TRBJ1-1,CASSDPLGAGAQSEAFF
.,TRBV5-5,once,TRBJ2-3,CASSSSPRVTDTQYF
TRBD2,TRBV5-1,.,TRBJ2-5,CASSLGSWGGRKETQYF
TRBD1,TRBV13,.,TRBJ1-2,CASSPGQGDYGYTF
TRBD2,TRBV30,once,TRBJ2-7,CAWTPGLAGGEQYF
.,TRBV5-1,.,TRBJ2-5,CASSFRQVGSETQYF
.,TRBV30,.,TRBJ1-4,CAWSVFPIQEKLFF
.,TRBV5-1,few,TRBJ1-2,CASSLGGDYGYTF
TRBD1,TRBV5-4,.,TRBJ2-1,CASSPQGANNEQFF
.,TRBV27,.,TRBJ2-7,CASSLIGASYEQYF
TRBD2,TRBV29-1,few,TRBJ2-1,CSAEGVSGGPGSYNEQFF
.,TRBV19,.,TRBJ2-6,CASSIPWGAGGANVLTF
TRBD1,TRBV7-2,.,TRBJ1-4,CASSFGGGEEKLFF
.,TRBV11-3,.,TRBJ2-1,CASSDPLVGNEQFF